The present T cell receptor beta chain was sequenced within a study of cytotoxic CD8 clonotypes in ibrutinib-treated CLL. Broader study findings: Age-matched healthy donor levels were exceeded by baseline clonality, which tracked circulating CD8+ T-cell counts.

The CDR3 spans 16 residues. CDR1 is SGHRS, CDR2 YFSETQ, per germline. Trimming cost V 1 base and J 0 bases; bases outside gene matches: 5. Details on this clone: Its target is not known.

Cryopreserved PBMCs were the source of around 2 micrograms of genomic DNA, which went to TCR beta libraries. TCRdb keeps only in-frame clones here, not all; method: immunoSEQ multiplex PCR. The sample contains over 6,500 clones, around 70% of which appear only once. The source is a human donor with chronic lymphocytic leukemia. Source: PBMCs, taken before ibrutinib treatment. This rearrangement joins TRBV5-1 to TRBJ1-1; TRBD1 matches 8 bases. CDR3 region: CASSLQGAGVNTEAFF. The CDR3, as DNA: TGCGCCAGCAGCTTGCAGGGGGCAGGGGTGAACACTGAAGCTTTCTTT.